This T cell receptor beta chain was observed in a study of blood T cell repertoires in COVID-19. Assay used: immunoSEQ multiplex PCR; TCRdb lists only in-frame clones, some missing. The sample carries 250,000 to 350,000 clones, around nine tenths recorded once. Cohort 3 recovery required two negative PCRs, clearance, or symptom resolution. The sequencing sample was made of PBMCs or T cells enriched from blood (not recorded which). The clonotype originates from a woman aged 25 to 39 who had recovered from COVID-19.

DNA for the CDR3: TGCAGCGTTGACCGGACACCTGGCACTGAAGCTTTCTTT. Protein product: CSVDRTPGTEAFF. This chain links TRBV29-1 with TRBJ1-1; maybe TRBD1 (5 bases). Germline V lookup: CDR1 SQVTM, CDR2 ANQGSEA. CDR3 length equals 13 residues. The V and J ends lost 3 bases and 4 bases respectively, with 12 bases between them.